This TCR beta chain derives from a study of cytomegalovirus exposure and HLA in healthy donors. About the study: The 90 to 150 validation repertoires, a later analysis reported, used the same platform as the approximately 670 repertoires from the first cohort.

Sequencing used immunoSEQ multiplex PCR; TCRdb keeps in-frame clones, though not all of them. The profile shows some 170,000 clones, about 89% of them singletons. The CDR3 covers 11 residues. Germline lookup yields CDR1 DFQATT and CDR2 SNEGSKA (reference sequence). Trimming left V 6 bases short and J 5 bases short, with 11 bases between. Comments on this clone: The antigen is undetermined.

Study conclusions and caveats: Rare sequences made up most TCRs, while some public TCRs were found in many donors.

This clonotype was sampled from a man younger than 35 in good health and CMV-seropositive. Sequencing was carried out using PBMCs. The rearrangement links TRBV20-1 to TRBJ2-7, with D unclear. CDR3 residues: CSAPHPNEQYF. The CDR3 coding sequence is TGCAGTGCCCCCCATCCCAACGAGCAGTACTTC.